This T cell receptor (beta chain) is from a study of T cells in Graves' hyperthyroidism and ophthalmopathy. Points from the study as a whole: From stable hyperthyroidism, ophthalmopathy was separated by a 13 V-J model.

Subjects with ophthalmopathy showed a Clinical Activity Score no lower than 3, a NOSPECS grade no lower than 4, and a duration shorter than 3 months. Comment on this clonotype: Antigen specificity is unknown.

There are 14 residues in the CDR3. Germline CDR1 is SGHVS and CDR2 is FNYEAQ. Trimming took 6 bases from V and 8 from J; bases not matched to a gene: 3. Amplification yielded TCR beta CDR3 regions, with RNA transcripts as the source. During a first-round RT-PCR of the TCR CDR3, the HTBI primer set was used. TCRdb processed the multiplex PCR reads anew with MiXCR; each CDR3 protein has one entry. The sample carries 34,000 or so distinct CDR3 sequences, 45% to 55% recorded once. The rearrangement links TRBV7-6 to TRBJ2-1, with TRBD2 matching over 14 bases. Sequencing used blood. The sequence was obtained from a woman between 40 and 55 years old with Graves' ophthalmopathy. The CDR3 reads CASRGGLAGDEQFF. Written as DNA, the CDR3 is TGTGCCAGCAGGGGGGGACTAGCGGGAGATGAGCAGTTCTTC.